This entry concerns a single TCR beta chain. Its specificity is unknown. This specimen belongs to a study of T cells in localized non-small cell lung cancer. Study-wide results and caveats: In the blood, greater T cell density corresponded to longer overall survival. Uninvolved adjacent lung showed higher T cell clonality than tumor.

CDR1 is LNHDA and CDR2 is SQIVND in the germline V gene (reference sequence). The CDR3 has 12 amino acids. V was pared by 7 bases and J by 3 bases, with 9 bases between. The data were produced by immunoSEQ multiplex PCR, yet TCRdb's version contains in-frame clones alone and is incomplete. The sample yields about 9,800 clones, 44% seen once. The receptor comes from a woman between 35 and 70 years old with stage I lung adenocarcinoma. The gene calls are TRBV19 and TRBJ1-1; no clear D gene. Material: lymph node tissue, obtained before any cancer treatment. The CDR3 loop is CASKTEYTEAFF. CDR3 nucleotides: TGTGCCAGTAAAACAGAGTACACTGAAGCTTTCTTT. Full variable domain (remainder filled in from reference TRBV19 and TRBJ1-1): DGGITQSPKYLFRKEGQNVTLSCEQNLNHDAMYWYRQDPGQGLRLIYYSQIVNDFQKGDIAEGYSVSREKKESFPLTVTSAQKNPTAFYLCASKTEYTEAFFGQGTRLTVV.